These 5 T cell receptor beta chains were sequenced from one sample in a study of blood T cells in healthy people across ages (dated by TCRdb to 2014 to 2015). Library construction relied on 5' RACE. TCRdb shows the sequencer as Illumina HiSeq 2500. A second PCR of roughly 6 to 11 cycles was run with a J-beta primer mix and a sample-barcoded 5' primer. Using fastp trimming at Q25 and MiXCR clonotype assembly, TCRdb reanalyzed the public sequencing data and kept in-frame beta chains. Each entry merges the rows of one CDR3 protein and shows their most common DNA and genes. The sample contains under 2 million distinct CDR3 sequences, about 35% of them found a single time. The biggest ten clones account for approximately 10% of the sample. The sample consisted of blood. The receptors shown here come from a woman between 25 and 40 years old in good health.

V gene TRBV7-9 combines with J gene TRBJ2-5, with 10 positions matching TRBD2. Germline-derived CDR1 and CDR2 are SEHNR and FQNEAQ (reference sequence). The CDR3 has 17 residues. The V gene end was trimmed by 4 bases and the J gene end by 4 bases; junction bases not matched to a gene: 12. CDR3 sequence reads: CASSSRASGGPLETQYF. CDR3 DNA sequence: TGTGCCAGCAGCTCCCGTGCTAGCGGGGGTCCCCTAGAGACCCAGTACTTC.

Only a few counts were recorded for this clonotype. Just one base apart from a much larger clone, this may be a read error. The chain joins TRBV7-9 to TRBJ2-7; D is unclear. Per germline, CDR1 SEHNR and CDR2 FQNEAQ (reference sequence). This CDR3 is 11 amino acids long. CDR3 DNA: TGTGCCAGCAGCCGTTCCTACGGGCAGTACTTC. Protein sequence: CASSRSYGQYF. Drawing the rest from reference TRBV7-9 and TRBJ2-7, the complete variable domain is DTGVSQNPRHKITKRGQNVTFRCDPISEHNRLYWYRQTLGQGPEFLTYFQNEAQLEKSRLLSDRFSAERPKGSFSTLEIQRTEQGDSAMYLCASSRSYGQYFGPGTRLTVT.

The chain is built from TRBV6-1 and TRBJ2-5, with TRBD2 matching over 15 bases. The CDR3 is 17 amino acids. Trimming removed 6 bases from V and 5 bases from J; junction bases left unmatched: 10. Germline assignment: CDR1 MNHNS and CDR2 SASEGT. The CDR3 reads CASRKGLAGGTPETQYF. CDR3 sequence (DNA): TGTGCCAGCAGGAAGGGACTAGCGGGGGGCACCCCGGAGACCCAGTACTTC.

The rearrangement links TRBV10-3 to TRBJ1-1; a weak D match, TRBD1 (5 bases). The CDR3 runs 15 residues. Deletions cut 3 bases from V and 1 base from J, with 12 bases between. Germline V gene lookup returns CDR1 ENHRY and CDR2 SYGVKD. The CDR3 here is CAISEKGVGNTEAFF. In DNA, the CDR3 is TGTGCCATCAGTGAAAAAGGGGTGGGGAACACTGAAGCTTTCTTT.

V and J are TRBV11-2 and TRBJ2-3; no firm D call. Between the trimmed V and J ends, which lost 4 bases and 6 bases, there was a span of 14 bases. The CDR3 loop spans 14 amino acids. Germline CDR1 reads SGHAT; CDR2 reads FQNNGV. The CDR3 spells CASSSDLLADTQYF. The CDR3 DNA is TGTGCCAGCAGCTCGGACCTACTTGCGGATACGCAGTATTTT.